This TCR beta chain was retrieved from a study of T cell responses to AZD1222 COVID-19 vaccine. Study-wide results and caveats: In a largely white British group with more females than males, clonal diversity was possibly underestimated.

Germline V gene sequence: CDR1 WSHSY, CDR2 SAAADI. This CDR3 has 15 amino acids. V dropped 10 bases and J dropped 3; count of bases not matched to a gene: 14. The repertoire was sequenced with immunoSEQ multiplex PCR; TCRdb's copy has only in-frame clones and lacks some. This sample has 120,000 or so clones; roughly nine tenths occur once, and the top ten carry almost 5.5%. Turning to this clone: Its antigen is still unknown.

V gene TRBV10-2 combines with J gene TRBJ2-5, with 7 bases that match TRBD1. Material: peripheral blood, obtained on day 0 of AZD1222 vaccination. This TCR was sampled from an adult in good health. The CDR3 region has the DNA TGCGCCACCACGGGGTTCCCCGGGACAGAAGAGACCCAGTACTTC. Translating gives CATTGFPGTEETQYF.